This T cell receptor beta chain was obtained from a study of shared clonotypes between healthy human individuals. General study points: All-four-donor shared clonotypes had higher generation probabilities than non-shared clonotypes did.

Notes on this clone: What it binds is not known.

Sequenced by immunoSEQ multiplex PCR; TCRdb stores in-frame clones only, minus some. The repertoire holds hundreds of thousands of clones, with about two thirds as singletons. This CDR3 spans 18 amino acids. V gave up 1 base and J gave up 4 bases, with 23 bases separating them. Looked up from germline, CDR1 is SGHTA and CDR2 is FQGNSA. This TCR came from a woman aged 30 to 39 in good health. The sequencing sample was made of memory CD4+ T cells sorted from blood. Specified subset: CD45RA-negative fraction. The V call is TRBV7-2, the J call TRBJ2-7; D unclear. The CDR3 coding sequence is TGTGCCAGCAGCTTAGTCGGAGTAGAGACCTCCTTTCGGTACGAGCAGTACTTC. It translates to CASSLVGVETSFRYEQYF.